This T cell receptor (beta chain) was captured in a study of blood T cells in healthy people across ages (dated by TCRdb to about 2015). For the wider study: In model experiments, template switching captured about one uniquely barcoded TCR beta cDNA molecule for every two T cells. Using deep sequencing normalized with unique cDNA molecular identifiers, the study measured how TCR beta repertoire diversity changes with age. The donors were split into four age groups: young (average 16 years), middle-aged (39), aged (roughly 65) and long-lived (about 74). Donors of different ages were randomly distributed across sequencing lanes to avoid experimental bias. For two donors (one aged 18 to 30 and one aged 80 or older), the study analyzed two additional independent replicas of 1 million unique cDNA reads from the same blood draw.

The library was generated by 5' RACE. Instrument on record: Illumina HiSeq 2500. The second PCR ran for roughly 7 to 11 cycles and used a J-beta primer mix along with a sample-barcoded 5' primer. A unique molecular identifier was introduced onto each TCR beta cDNA molecule by a template-switch 5' adaptor carrying 12 random nucleotides. Each sample yielded at least 2.5 million CDR3-containing paired-end reads. All of the RNA was converted into first-strand cDNA using the Mint cDNA synthesis kit, with a TRBC-specific oligonucleotide serving as the primer. Following uracil-DNA glycosylase treatment, all cDNA underwent a first 18-cycle PCR with the universal primers M1SS and BC2_uni_R. Concerning the study's data processing: Normalization of each sample was performed by random selection of 1 million high-quality reads, each carrying a distinct molecular identifier. Instead of being binned into consensus sequences, reads with shared molecular identifiers were discarded. CDR3 identification, clonotype clustering and error correction used MiTCR with a Q25 quality threshold and the strictest error-elimination algorithm. Lower-bound total TCR beta diversity was estimated with a nonparametric unseen species model using Euler transformation. In TCRdb, the public reads were trimmed at Q25 with fastp and aligned with MiXCR, with productive beta chains retained. Rows matching on CDR3 protein sequence are summarized as one entry with the most common DNA and genes. TCRdb, rather than the study authors, made the V and J calls. The sample profile shows about 1.7 million distinct CDR3 sequences; roughly 27% of them were found once. The ten largest clones take up 7.7% of the sample.

Broad study findings and their caveats: Observed TCR beta diversity per million T cells fell roughly linearly with age, and a significant reduction was already apparent by age roughly 40. Compared with the aged group, the long-lived group had more naive CD4+ T cells, fewer expanded clones and increased TCR diversity, a pattern suggesting age selection. Total diversity estimates from one million sequenced T cells were considered lower bounds and underestimates. There was a strong correlation between observed TCR beta diversity and the percentage of naive T cells measured by flow cytometry. Because the CMV infection status of the donors was unknown, age-related changes in expanded clonotypes may potentially have been confounded. Because profiling used bulk unsorted PBMCs, naive and antigen-experienced compartments could not be compared conclusively.

This clonotype was detected only once. The antigen it recognizes is unknown. No much larger clone exists at a distance of one base, and base qualities are not known. Support from one read is weak. The junction carries 21 bases between V and J, which are trimmed by 8 bases and 10 bases respectively. CDR1 and CDR2 (SEHNR, FQNEAQ) derive from the germline V gene (reference sequence). Measured from the cysteine to the phenylalanine, the CDR3 is 14 residues long. The sequence is cut down to CDR3 DNA, 42 bases in frame from base 1. The roughly 39 donors, aged about 6 to 95 years, were systemically healthy Caucasian individuals from Russia. Each donor gave about 9.2 milliliters of peripheral blood, drawn into EDTA-treated Vacutainer tubes. Ficoll-Paque density-gradient centrifugation was used to isolate PBMCs, with at least 7 million per sample. Trizol reagent was used to extract total RNA from the PBMCs, yielding at least 5 micrograms per sample. For every donor, an aliquot of PBMCs went through flow cytometry to measure the percentages of naive CD45RAhigh/CD27high T cells.

The source is a woman aged 25 to 39 in good health. The rearranged chain carries TRBV7-9 and TRBJ2-1; there is no confident call for the D gene. The specimen sequenced was blood. The CDR3 corresponds to CASGPLDRRKEQFF. The DNA sequence is given as TGTGCCAGCGGCCCGTTAGACCGGCGAAAGGAGCAGTTCTTC.